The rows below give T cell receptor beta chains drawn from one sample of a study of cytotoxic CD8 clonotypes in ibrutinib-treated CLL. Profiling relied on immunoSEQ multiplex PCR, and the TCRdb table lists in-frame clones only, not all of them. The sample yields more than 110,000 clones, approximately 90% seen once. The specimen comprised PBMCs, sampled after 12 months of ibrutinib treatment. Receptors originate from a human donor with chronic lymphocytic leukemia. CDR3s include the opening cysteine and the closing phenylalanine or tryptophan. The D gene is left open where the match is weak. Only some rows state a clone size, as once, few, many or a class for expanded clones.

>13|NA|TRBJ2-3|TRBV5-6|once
CASSVDRWNTQYF
TGTGCCAGCAGCGTAGACCGGTGGAATACGCAGTATTTT
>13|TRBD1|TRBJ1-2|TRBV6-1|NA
CASSSGQGESYTF
TGTGCCAGCAGTTCCGGACAGGGTGAGAGCTACACCTTC
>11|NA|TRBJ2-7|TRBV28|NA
CAASGAYEQYF
TGTGCCGCATCAGGGGCCTACGAGCAGTACTTC
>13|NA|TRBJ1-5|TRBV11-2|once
CASSLSGNQPQHF
TGTGCCAGCAGCTTATCTGGGAATCAGCCCCAGCATTTT
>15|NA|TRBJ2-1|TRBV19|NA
CASSTMENSYNEQFF
TGTGCCAGTAGTACTATGGAAAATTCCTACAATGAGCAGTTCTTC
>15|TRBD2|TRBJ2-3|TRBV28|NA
CASSPLELAMDTQYF
TGTGCCAGCAGCCCGCTTGAACTAGCGATGGATACGCAGTATTTT
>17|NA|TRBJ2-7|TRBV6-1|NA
CASSELVDGASLAEQYF
TGTGCCAGCAGTGAATTAGTAGATGGGGCATCGCTGGCCGAGCAGTACTTC
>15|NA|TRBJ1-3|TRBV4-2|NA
CASSSGRGSGNTIYF
TGTGCCAGCAGCTCAGGACGTGGCTCTGGAAACACCATATATTTT
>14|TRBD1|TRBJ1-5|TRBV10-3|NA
CATGTGGTNQPQHF
TGTGCCACCGGGACAGGTGGAACGAATCAGCCCCAGCATTTT
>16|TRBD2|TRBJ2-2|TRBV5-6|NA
CASSMTSGINTGELFF
TGTGCCAGCAGCATGACTAGCGGGATTAACACCGGGGAGCTGTTTTTT
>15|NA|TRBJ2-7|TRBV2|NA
CASSERHFDSYEQYF
TGTGCCAGCAGTGAGAGACATTTCGACTCCTACGAGCAGTACTTC
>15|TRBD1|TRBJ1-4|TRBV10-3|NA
CAISEGQGSNEKLFF
TGTGCCATCAGTGAAGGACAGGGGTCTAATGAAAAACTGTTTTTT
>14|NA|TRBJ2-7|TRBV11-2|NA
CASSTEPLPWEQYF
TGTGCCAGCAGCACCGAACCACTGCCTTGGGAGCAGTACTTC
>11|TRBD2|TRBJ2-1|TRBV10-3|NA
CASRRETEQFF
TGTGCCTCGCGGCGGGAGACTGAGCAGTTCTTC
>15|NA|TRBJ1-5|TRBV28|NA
CASRVPGQEGQPQHF
TGTGCCAGCAGAGTACCGGGGCAGGAGGGGCAGCCCCAGCATTTT
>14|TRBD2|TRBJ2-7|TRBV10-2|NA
CASSRASGYYEQYF
TGCGCCAGCAGTCGGGCTAGCGGATACTACGAGCAGTACTTC
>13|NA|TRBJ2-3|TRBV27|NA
CASSFRSTDTQYF
TGTGCCAGCAGTTTTCGTAGCACAGATACGCAGTATTTT
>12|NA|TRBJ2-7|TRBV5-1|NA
CASSPTRGEQYF
TGCGCCAGCAGCCCGACGCGGGGCGAGCAGTACTTC
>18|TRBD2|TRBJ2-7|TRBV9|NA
CASSVGGRGTSGSREQYF
TGTGCCAGCAGCGTAGGCGGACGCGGGACTAGCGGGAGTCGGGAGCAGTACTTC
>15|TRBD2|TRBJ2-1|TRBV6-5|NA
CASTPLANSFNEQFF
TGTGCCAGCACCCCACTAGCGAATTCTTTCAATGAGCAGTTCTTC
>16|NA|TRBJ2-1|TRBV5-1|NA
CASSLAPLGGVNEQFF
TGCGCCAGCAGCTTGGCTCCCTTAGGAGGTGTCAATGAGCAGTTCTTC
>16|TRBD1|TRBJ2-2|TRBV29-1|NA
CSATGQGSSEVGELFF
TGCAGCGCGACGGGACAGGGGTCCTCGGAAGTCGGGGAGCTGTTTTTT
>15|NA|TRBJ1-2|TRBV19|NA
CASTLQASGLYGYTF
TGTGCCAGTACCCTCCAGGCGTCGGGGCTCTATGGCTACACCTTC
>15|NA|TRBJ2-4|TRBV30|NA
CAWSGGAGTKNIQYF
TGTGCCTGGAGTGGCGGGGCGGGTACCAAAAACATTCAGTACTTC
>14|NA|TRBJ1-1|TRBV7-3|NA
CASSLKARDTEAFF
TGTGCCAGCAGCTTAAAAGCGAGGGACACTGAAGCTTTCTTT
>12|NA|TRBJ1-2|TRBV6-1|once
CASSEVPTGYTF
TGTGCCAGCAGTGAGGTTCCGACCGGCTACACCTTC
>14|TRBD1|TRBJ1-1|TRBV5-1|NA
CASSPKGGGTEAFF
TGCGCCAGCAGCCCCAAAGGGGGCGGCACTGAAGCTTTCTTT
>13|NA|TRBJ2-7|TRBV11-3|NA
CASSLKKNYEQYF
TGTGCCAGCAGCTTAAAGAAGAACTACGAGCAGTACTTC
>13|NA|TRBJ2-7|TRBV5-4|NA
CASSLGGTYEQYF
TGTGCCAGCAGCTTAGGTGGGACCTACGAGCAGTACTTC
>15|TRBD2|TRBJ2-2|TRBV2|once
CASSDQAGVTGELFF
TGTGCCAGCAGTGACCAGGCGGGAGTTACCGGGGAGCTGTTTTTT
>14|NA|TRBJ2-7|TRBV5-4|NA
CASSFSGTPYEQYF
TGTGCCAGCAGCTTCTCCGGGACTCCCTACGAGCAGTACTTC
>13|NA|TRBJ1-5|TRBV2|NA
CASRRDSNQPQHF
TGTGCCAGCAGACGGGATAGCAATCAGCCCCAGCATTTT
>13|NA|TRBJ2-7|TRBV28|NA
CASRGTDSYEQYF
TGTGCCAGCCGTGGGACGGACTCCTACGAGCAGTACTTC
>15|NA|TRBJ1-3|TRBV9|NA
CASSADPPTGNTIYF
TGTGCCAGCAGCGCCGACCCACCTACGGGAAACACCATATATTTT
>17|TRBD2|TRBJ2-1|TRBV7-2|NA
CASSPRASGNSYNEQFF
TGTGCCAGCAGCCCCCGGGCTAGCGGGAACTCCTACAATGAGCAGTTCTTC
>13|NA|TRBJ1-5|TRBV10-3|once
CAISGADNQPQHF
TGTGCCATCAGTGGGGCCGACAATCAGCCCCAGCATTTT
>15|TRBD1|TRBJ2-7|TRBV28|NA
CASSFRDRGSYEQYF
TGTGCCAGCAGTTTCCGGGACAGGGGCTCCTACGAGCAGTACTTC
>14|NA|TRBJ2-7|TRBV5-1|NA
CASSWEDSTYEQYF
TGCGCCAGCAGCTGGGAGGATAGTACCTACGAGCAGTACTTC
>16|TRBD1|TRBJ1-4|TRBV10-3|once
CAISETTGATNEKLFF
TGTGCCATCAGTGAGACCACAGGGGCAACTAATGAAAAACTGTTTTTT
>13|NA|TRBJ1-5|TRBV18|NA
CASSRGSDQPQHF
TGTGCCAGCTCACGTGGTTCCGATCAGCCCCAGCATTTT
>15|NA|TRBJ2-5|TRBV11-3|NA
CASSPRGEIQETQYF
TGTGCCAGCAGCCCTAGGGGCGAGATCCAAGAGACCCAGTACTTC